This TCR beta chain was captured in a study of blood T cell repertoires in COVID-19 (dated by TCRdb to 2019 to 2021). At the level of the whole study: Collaborator samples came from the United States, Italy and Spain and covered acute and convalescent phases of COVID-19. A freely available public database, intended as a resource for researchers studying the immune response to SARS-CoV-2, is where the repertoires were released. Where available, HLA class I and class II types were taken from metadata supplied by the sample provider and were not determined by assay-based typing. The samples were drawn from two sources: the first 160 participants of the ongoing ImmuneRACE study, and 1,254 subjects contributed by 6 global collaborators. The sample metadata nearly always contained a de-identified subject ID, COVID-19 status, age in years and sex. The dataset comprised deeply sampled blood TCRbeta repertoires from subjects exposed to, actively infected with, or recovered from COVID-19. The material from the prospective study consisted of cDNA or gDNA derived from T cells, B-cell-depleted T cells, or PBMCs.

Broad study findings and their caveats: Clinical and demographic metadata were provided uncurated, with the amount varying by source and participant.

Worth noting for this clone: Its binding antigen is unknown. The input lacks base qualities; no much larger clone sits a single base away.

The germline V gene sets CDR1 to MRHNA and CDR2 to SNTAGT. The CDR3 measures 13 amino acids from cysteine to phenylalanine. The retained sequence is limited to the CDR3, 39 bases, with the frame set at the first base. Trimming leaves V shorter by 4 bases and J shorter by 5 bases, with the junction holding 4 bases beyond the gene matches. Whole blood was collected in K2EDTA tubes by collaborating institutions according to the institutions' own protocols. For TCRbeta analysis, collaborators shipped samples as frozen whole blood, isolated PBMCs, or DNA extracted from either of those sample types. TCRbeta CDR3 regions were amplified from genomic DNA by means of the immunoSEQ Assay, a bias-controlled multiplex PCR. Processing in the source paper ran as follows. Within the assay, amplification of reference gene primers was used to estimate how many nucleated cells each sample contained. To quantify the absolute abundance of each unique TCRbeta CDR3 rearrangement, sequence reads were collapsed and filtered. For each sample, productive Simpson clonality was calculated by taking the square root of Simpson's diversity index across productive rearrangements. TCRdb retrieved this table from immuneACCESS and kept in-frame rearrangements only. Not all clones are present; in checked studies, unresolved V genes account for under half, and no reason is known for the remainder. V, J and clone size derive from that table, while D and trimming were established from the DNA sequence. This sample holds a few hundred thousand clones; around 83% were observed only once. Together, the top ten hold roughly 1.3% of the sample.

The source is a woman between 45 and 60 years old with acute or convalescent COVID-19. Sequences were obtained from peripheral blood. The chain is made from TRBV6-4 and TRBJ1-1; TRBD1 agrees with 7 junctional bases. Here is the DNA: TGTGCCAGCAGTGCTACAGGGGTTACTGAAGCTTTCTTT. Translation gives CASSATGVTEAFF.